This TCR beta chain comes out of a study of T cell repertoires in cytomegalovirus infection. This clonotype appeared many times. Trimming stripped 5 bases from V and 4 bases from J, with 14 bases between. This CDR3 contains 15 residues. TCRdb reanalysed the reads using MiXCR and keeps one entry per CDR3 protein. The data hold some 220,000 distinct CDR3 sequences, with approximately 13% observed a single time. What was sequenced was PBMCs. The chain links TRBV12-3 or TRBV12-4 to TRBJ2-2; D may correspond to TRBD1 or TRBD2 (5 bases each). The origin of this receptor is a human donor in good health (CMV status not recorded). Some clones in this sample may be carry-over from other donors' samples. The CDR3 sequence is CASSPGRESTGELFF. DNA of the CDR3: TGTGCCAGCAGTCCGGGCAGGGAGAGCACCGGGGAGCTGTTTTTT.